This TCR beta chain was captured in a study of T cell repertoires in cytomegalovirus infection. A single record per CDR3 protein comes from TCRdb applying MiXCR to the reads. The sample has fewer than 550,000 distinct CDR3 sequences, under 40% seen once. The CDR3 is 15 residues long. V lost 2 bases and J 3 bases, leaving 13 bases between the germline ends. Germline-derived CDR1 and CDR2 are SGHAT and FQNNGV. This sequence joins TRBV11-2 and TRBJ1-1; TRBD1 might be the D (5 bases). This clonotype originated in a human donor in good health (CMV status not recorded). Some clones in this sample may be carry-over from other donors' samples. Source material: PBMCs. The CDR3 coding sequence is TGTGCCAGCAGCTTAATCGGGGGATGGGACACTGAAGCTTTCTTT. Translated, it gives CASSLIGGWDTEAFF.